Each of the 6 T cell receptor beta chains below was sequenced from the same sample in a study of blood T cell repertoires in COVID-19. Sequencing used immunoSEQ multiplex PCR; TCRdb keeps in-frame clones, though not all of them. This table holds 80,000 to 100,000 clones, 86% found once. Material: peripheral blood. These receptors all come from a man in his forties or fifties with acute or convalescent COVID-19.

The V call is TRBV6-6, the J call TRBJ2-7, with 11 bases fitting TRBD1. The CDR3 has 16 residues. After removal of 2 bases from V and 3 bases from J, the junction contained 6 bases not matched to a gene. CDR1 and CDR2 from the germline V gene are MNHNY and SVGAGI (reference sequence). The CDR3 region has the DNA TGTGCCAGCAGTTACCCAAAAGGGACAGGGGGCTACGAGCAGTACTTC. This translates into CASSYPKGTGGYEQYF.

The rearrangement joins TRBV5-1 to TRBJ2-3; D may be TRBD1 (7 bases). CDR1 and CDR2 (germline): SGHRS, YFSETQ. Trimming removed 0 bases from V and 4 bases from J, with 18 bases in between. The CDR3 sequence is 17 residues long. In nucleotides, the CDR3 is TGCGCCAGCAGCTTGGGTCGGGGCGGGACAGTGCCAGATACGCAGTATTTT. This codes for CASSLGRGGTVPDTQYF.

The chain joins TRBV2 to TRBJ2-2, with 10 bases identical to TRBD2. The CDR3 spans 17 residues. From germline, CDR1 is SNHLY and CDR2 FYNNEI. The trim removed 4 bases at V and 3 bases at J, leaving 8 bases unmatched. CDR3 DNA: TGTGCCAGCAGTGCCACTAGCGGGGTACTGTACACCGGGGAGCTGTTTTTT. It encodes CASSATSGVLYTGELFF.

The chain has TRBV28 and TRBJ2-1; maybe TRBD2 (6 bases). Trimming removed 10 bases at V and 4 bases at J, with 14 bases between. The length of the CDR3 is 13 residues. The V gene's germline CDR1 is MDHEN and CDR2 SYDVKM. The CDR3 here is CATAGTGYNEQFF. The CDR3 nucleotides read TGTGCCACCGCCGGGACTGGGTACAATGAGCAGTTCTTC. Based on the CDR3 plus reference TRBV28 and TRBJ2-1, the full variable domain is DVKVTQSSRYLVKRTGEKVFLECVQDMDHENMFWYRQDPGLGLRLIYFSYDVKMKEKGDIPEGYSVSREKKERFSLILESASTNQTSMYLCATAGTGYNEQFFGPGTRLTVL.

V usage is TRBV15 and J usage is TRBJ1-6; 9 bases map to TRBD1. The V segment lost 0 bases and the J segment 9 bases; nucleotides outside the gene matches: 9. CDR1 and CDR2 from the germline V gene are LNHNV and YYDKDF (reference sequence). The CDR3 loop spans 17 amino acids. Written as DNA, the CDR3 is TGTGCCACCAGCAGAGACTCTCCGGGACAGGGTCTTTCACCCCTCCACTTT. Its protein is CATSRDSPGQGLSPLHF. The entire variable domain, with the rest obtained from reference TRBV15 and TRBJ1-6, is as follows: DAMVIQNPRYQVTQFGKPVTLSCSQTLNHNVMYWYQQKSSQAPKLLFHYYDKDFNNEADTPDNFQSRRPNTSFCFLDIRSPGLGDTAMYLCATSRDSPGQGLSPLHFGNGTRLTVT.

This chain joins TRBV7-9 and TRBJ2-1, with 11 bases matching TRBD2. V gave up 4 bases and J gave up 3 bases; unmatched junction bases: 5. The germline CDR1 and CDR2 sequences are SEHNR and FQNEAQ (reference sequence). This CDR3 region has 16 residues. Written as DNA, the CDR3 is TGTGCCAGCAGCTCTCTTCTAGCGGGGGGCTACAATGAGCAGTTCTTC. Translating gives CASSSLLAGGYNEQFF.